The sample holds one count of the clone carrying this TCR beta chain. Its target is unknown. These data are taken from a study of T cell repertoires and HLA-DP antigens. Whole-study context: In vitro CD4+ alloreactivity was against HeLa-presented HLA-DP. Versus self, one alloantigen differed at one groove amino acid, the other at about 9. Average DNA input: around 220 ng for CD137+CD4+ sorts, around 1,200 ng pre-culture. Regarding the study as a whole: Against both alloantigens, CD137+ clonality was similar, roughly 0.39.

Clones were sequenced by immunoSEQ multiplex PCR, and TCRdb holds only the in-frame ones, with some missing. The sample holds 65,000 to 95,000 clones, just under 80% seen once. The V gene's germline CDR1 is MNHNS and CDR2 SASEGT. The CDR3 loop spans 15 amino acids. Trimming took 8 bases from V and 6 from J, leaving 21 bases between them. This receptor was taken from a man in his sixties in good health and CMV-seronegative. The chain joins TRBV6-1 to TRBJ2-3; TRBD2 might be the D (7 bases). Sequences were obtained from CD4+ T cells from PBMCs. In nucleotides, the CDR3 is TGTGCCAGCCGTAGCGGAAGGGGGGGGGAGGATACGCAGTATTTT. It translates to CASRSGRGGEDTQYF.